Sequencing of this T cell receptor (beta chain) was carried out in a study of T-cell memory formation after mild COVID-19. Study information: TCR clusters were mostly confined to one donor each.

The V end lost 6 bases, the J end lost 3 bases, and 23 bases lay between the germline ends. This CDR3 comprises 18 residues. From germline, CDR1 is MNHEY and CDR2 SVGAGI. TCRdb fed the 5' RACE reads into MiXCR, producing one record per CDR3 protein. The sample records about 400,000 distinct CDR3 sequences, 23% being singletons. The genes are TRBV6-5 and TRBJ2-2, with D maybe TRBD2 (5 bases). This clonotype was sampled from an adult woman who had mild COVID-19 (a few samples of this study predate the infection). Cell type and time point are not known. The specimen sequenced was PBMCs or a T cell subset sorted from them (not recorded which). The DNA of the CDR3 is TGTGCCAGCAGCCCCACCAGCTTCCAGCGGATTGACACCGGGGAGCTGTTTTTT. Translated: CASSPTSFQRIDTGELFF.